The present T cell receptor beta chain was sequenced within a study of T cells in Graves' hyperthyroidism and ophthalmopathy. Looking at the study overall: Peripheral blood collection took place at initial diagnosis, before any treatment. General observations from the study: Blood samples included most of the expanded thyroid clonotypes exceeding 0.001. Ophthalmopathy was told apart from stable hyperthyroidism by a 13 V-J model.

Template material for amplifying TCR beta CDR3 regions consisted of RNA transcripts. Researchers ran a first-round RT-PCR on the TCR CDR3 using the HTBI primer set. TCRdb reprocessed the multiplex PCR reads via MiXCR and lists one record per CDR3 protein. Here the sample spans 550,000 to 650,000 distinct CDR3 sequences, about 15% being singletons. This clonotype was found a few times. Its specificity is unknown. Trimming cost V 3 bases and J 3 bases, with 9 bases left between them. Germline CDR1 and CDR2: DFQATT and SNEGSKA (reference sequence). CDR3 length: 12 residues. This receptor was obtained from a woman aged 25 to 45 with Graves' hyperthyroidism that later progressed to Graves' ophthalmopathy. The chain uses TRBV20-1 and TRBJ2-7, with D possibly matching TRBD2 (6 bases). The sample consisted of blood. The CDR3 loop reads CSASLRGYEQYF. The DNA of the CDR3 is TGCAGTGCTAGCCTGCGGGGCTACGAGCAGTACTTC.